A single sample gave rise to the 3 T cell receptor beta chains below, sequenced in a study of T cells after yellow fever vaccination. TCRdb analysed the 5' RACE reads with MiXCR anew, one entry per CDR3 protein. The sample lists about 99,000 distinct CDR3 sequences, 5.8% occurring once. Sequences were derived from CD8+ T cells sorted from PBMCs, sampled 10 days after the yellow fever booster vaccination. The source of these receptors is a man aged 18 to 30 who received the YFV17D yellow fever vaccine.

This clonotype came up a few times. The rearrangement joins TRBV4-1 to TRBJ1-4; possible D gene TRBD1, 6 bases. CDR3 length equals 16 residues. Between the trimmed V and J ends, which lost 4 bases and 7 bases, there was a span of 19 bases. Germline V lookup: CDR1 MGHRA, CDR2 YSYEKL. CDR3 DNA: TGCGCCAGCAGCCGTACCCGAGGACAGCGAACTGAAAAACTGTTTTTT. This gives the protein CASSRTRGQRTEKLFF.

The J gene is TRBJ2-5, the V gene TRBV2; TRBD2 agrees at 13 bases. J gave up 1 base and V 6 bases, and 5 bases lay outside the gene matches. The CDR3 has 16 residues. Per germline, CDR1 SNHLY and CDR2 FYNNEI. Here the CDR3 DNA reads TGTGCCAGCAGCGTGACTAGCGGGGGGCCCCAAGAGACCCAGTACTTC. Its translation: CASSVTSGGPQETQYF.

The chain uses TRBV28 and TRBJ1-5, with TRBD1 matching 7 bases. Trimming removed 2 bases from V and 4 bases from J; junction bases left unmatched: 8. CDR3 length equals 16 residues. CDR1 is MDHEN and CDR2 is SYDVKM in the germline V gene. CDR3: CASSLTAGGGNQPQHF. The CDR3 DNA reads TGTGCCAGCAGTTTAACGGCAGGGGGTGGTAATCAGCCCCAGCATTTT.